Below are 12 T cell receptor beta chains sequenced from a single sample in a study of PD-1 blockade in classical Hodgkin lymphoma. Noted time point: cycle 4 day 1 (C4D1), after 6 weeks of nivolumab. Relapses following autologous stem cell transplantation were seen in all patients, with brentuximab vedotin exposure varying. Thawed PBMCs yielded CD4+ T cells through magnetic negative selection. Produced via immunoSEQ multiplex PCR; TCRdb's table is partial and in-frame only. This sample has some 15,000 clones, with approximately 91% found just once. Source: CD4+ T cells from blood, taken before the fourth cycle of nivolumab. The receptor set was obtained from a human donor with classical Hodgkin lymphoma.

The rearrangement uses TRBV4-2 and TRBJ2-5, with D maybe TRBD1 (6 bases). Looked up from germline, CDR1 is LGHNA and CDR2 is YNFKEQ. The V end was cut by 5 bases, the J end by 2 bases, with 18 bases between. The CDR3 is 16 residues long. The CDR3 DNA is TGTGCCAGCAGCGACCCAACGCAGGGGTGGCAAGAGACCCAGTACTTC. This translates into CASSDPTQGWQETQYF.

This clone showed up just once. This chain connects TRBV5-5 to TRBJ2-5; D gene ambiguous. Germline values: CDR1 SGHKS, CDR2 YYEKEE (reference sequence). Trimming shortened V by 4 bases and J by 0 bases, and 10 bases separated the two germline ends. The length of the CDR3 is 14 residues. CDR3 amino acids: CASSPPGYQETQYF. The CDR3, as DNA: TGTGCCAGCAGCCCCCCAGGTTACCAAGAGACCCAGTACTTC.

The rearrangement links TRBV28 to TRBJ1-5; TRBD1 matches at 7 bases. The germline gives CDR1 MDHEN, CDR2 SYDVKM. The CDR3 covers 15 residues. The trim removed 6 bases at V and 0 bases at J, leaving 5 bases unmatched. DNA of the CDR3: TGTGCCAGCAGATGGGGGACAGCTAGCAATCAGCCCCAGCATTTT. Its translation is CASRWGTASNQPQHF.

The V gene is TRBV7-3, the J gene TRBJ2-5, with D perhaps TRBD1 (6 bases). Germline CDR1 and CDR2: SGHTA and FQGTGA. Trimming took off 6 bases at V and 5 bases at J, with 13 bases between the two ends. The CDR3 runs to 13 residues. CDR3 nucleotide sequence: TGTGCCAGCAGTTCACAGGGCGGGGAGACCCAGTACTTC. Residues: CASSSQGGETQYF.

CDR3 bases: TGTGCCACCAGCAGAGATAGGACTAATGAAAAACTGTTTTTT. Translation: CATSRDRTNEKLFF. This chain joins TRBV15 and TRBJ1-4; D remains ambiguous. Between the trimmed V and J ends, which lost 0 bases and 2 bases, there was a span of 4 bases. The CDR3 is made up of 14 amino acids. Per germline, CDR1 LNHNV and CDR2 YYDKDF (reference sequence).

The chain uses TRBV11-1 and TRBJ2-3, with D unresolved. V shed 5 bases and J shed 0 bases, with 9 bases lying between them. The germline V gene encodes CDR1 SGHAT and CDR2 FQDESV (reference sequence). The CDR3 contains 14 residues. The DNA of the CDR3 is TGTGCCAGCAGCCCCAACCCCAGCACAGATACGCAGTATTTT. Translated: CASSPNPSTDTQYF.

CDR3 coding DNA: TGTGCCAGCAGTGAATATATCTGGAAGGGAGAGACCCAGTACTTC. The encoded protein is CASSEYIWKGETQYF. The rearrangement uses TRBV25-1 and TRBJ2-5, with no clear D. The V end was cut by 0 bases, the J end by 4 bases, with 12 bases between. This CDR3 contains 15 residues. Germline-derived CDR1 and CDR2 are MGHDK and SYGVNS.

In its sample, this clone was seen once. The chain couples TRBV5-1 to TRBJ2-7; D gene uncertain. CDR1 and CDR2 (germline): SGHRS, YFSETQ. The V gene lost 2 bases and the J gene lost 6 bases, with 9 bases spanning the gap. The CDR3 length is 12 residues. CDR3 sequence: CASSLPSPEQYF. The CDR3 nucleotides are TGCGCCAGCAGCTTACCCTCCCCCGAGCAGTACTTC.

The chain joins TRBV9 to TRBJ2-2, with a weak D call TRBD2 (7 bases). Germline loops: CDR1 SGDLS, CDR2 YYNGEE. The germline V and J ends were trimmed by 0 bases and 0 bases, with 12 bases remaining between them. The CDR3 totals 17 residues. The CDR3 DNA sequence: TGTGCCAGCAGCGTAGGCCGGGGGGCAACGAACACCGGGGAGCTGTTTTTT. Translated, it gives CASSVGRGATNTGELFF.

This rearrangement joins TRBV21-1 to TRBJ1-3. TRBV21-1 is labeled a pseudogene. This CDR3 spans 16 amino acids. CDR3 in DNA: TGTGCCAGCACCCTTCGAGGAGAGAACTCTGGAAACACCATATATTTT. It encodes CASTLRGENSGNTIYF.

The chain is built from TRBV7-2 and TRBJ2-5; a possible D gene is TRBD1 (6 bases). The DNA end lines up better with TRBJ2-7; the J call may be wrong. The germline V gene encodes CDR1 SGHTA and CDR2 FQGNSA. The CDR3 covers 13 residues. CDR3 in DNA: TGTGCCAGCAGCTTATCTAGGGGGTACGAGCAGTACTTC. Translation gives CASSLSRGYEQYF.

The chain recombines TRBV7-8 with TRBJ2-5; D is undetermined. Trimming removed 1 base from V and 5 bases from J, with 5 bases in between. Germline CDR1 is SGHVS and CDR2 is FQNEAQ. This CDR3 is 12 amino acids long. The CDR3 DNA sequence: TGTGCCAGCAGCTTAGTACGGGAGACCCAGTACTTC. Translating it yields CASSLVRETQYF.